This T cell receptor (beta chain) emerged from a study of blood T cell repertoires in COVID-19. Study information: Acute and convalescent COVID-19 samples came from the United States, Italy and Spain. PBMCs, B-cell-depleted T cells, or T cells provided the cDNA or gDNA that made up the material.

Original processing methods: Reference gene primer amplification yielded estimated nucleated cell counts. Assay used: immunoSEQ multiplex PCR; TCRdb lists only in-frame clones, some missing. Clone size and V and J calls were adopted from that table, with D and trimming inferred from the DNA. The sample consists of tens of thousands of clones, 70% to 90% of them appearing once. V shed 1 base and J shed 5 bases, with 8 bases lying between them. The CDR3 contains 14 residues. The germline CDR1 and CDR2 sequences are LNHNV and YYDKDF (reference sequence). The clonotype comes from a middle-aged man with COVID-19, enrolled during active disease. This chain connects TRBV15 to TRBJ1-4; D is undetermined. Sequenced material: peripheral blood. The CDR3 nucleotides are TGTGCCACCAGCAGAGTAGGCGGCAATGAAAAACTGTTTTTT. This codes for CATSRVGGNEKLFF.